A single T cell receptor (beta chain) is shown here with its context. These data come from a study of blood T cell repertoires in COVID-19. About the research overall: The cDNA or gDNA used as material had been derived from T cells, B-cell-depleted T cells, or PBMCs.

Assay: immunoSEQ multiplex PCR; the TCRdb copy retains only in-frame clones and omits some. Of 110,000 to 150,000 clones listed, 65% to 80% were seen once; the top ten hold around 4%. This sequence was found in a man in his fifties or sixties with acute or convalescent COVID-19. The sequenced sample was peripheral blood.

CDR3 region: CASSYSSGLANDEQYF. In DNA, the CDR3 is TGTGCCAGCAGTTACTCGTCGGGACTAGCAAACGACGAGCAGTACTTC. The chain joins TRBV6-2 or TRBV6-3 to TRBJ2-7, with 9 positions matching TRBD2. V trimming: 0 bases; J trimming: 5 bases; junction bases outside the gene matches: 8. CDR1 is MNHEY and CDR2 is SVGEGT in the germline V gene. This CDR3 is 16 amino acids long.